A selection of T cell receptor beta chains follows, all from one sample in a study of blood T cell repertoires in COVID-19. Sequencing was performed with immunoSEQ multiplex PCR; in TCRdb, only in-frame clones are kept and a portion is missing. This table holds over 120,000 clones, about 82% found once. Material for sequencing was peripheral blood. Receptors originate from an elderly woman with active or convalescent COVID-19. The conserved cysteine and the conserved F or W are not part of the CDR3 here.

J gene | V gene | CDR3 protein
TRBJ2-4 | TRBV11-2 | ASSPLGGPKNIQY
TRBJ2-7 | TRBV20-1 | SASRTGLGYEQY
TRBJ2-3 | TRBV19 | ASSISQGTGDTQY
TRBJ1-2 | TRBV4-1 | ASSHRQGVGYT
TRBJ1-6 | TRBV7-8 | ASSPGAAENSPLH
TRBJ1-5 | TRBV29-1 | SVIVLNQPQH
TRBJ2-3 | TRBV28 | ASRRGQSFTDTQY
TRBJ2-7 | TRBV18 | ASSRDFYEQY
TRBJ2-1 | TRBV19 | ASTPSGVVYNEQF
TRBJ1-1 | TRBV28 | ASTPGGAQTEAF
TRBJ1-4 | TRBV6-1 | ASSEQDRVRGGLF
TRBJ2-6 | TRBV11-2 | ASSGQVGGANVLT
TRBJ1-2 | TRBV18 | ASSLVGADGYT
TRBJ2-5 | TRBV7-9 | ASSPSRQGARETQY
TRBJ2-7 | TRBV27 | ASRRQGDYEQY
TRBJ1-4 | TRBV5-1 | ASRTGLANEKLF
TRBJ2-7 | TRBV3-1/TRBV3-2 | ASSQDHSAAYEQY
TRBJ2-7 | TRBV7-9 | ASSPSLPSYEQY
TRBJ1-6 | TRBV5-1 | ASSSGDNSPLH
TRBJ2-7 | TRBV4-3 | ASSRDRRGAYEQY
TRBJ2-3 | TRBV7-7 | ASSSGLASGTDTQY
TRBJ2-1 | TRBV19 | ASSPPSGGALSEQF